Included here is one T cell receptor (beta chain) sequence, with context. This clone appeared once. Its antigen specificity is not known. Base qualities are not provided; no much larger clone lies one nucleotide away. The collaborating institutions used their own protocols to collect whole blood in K2EDTA tubes. For TCRbeta analysis, collaborators shipped samples as frozen whole blood, isolated PBMCs, or DNA extracted from either of those sample types. The sample is drawn from a study of blood T cell repertoires in COVID-19 (dated by TCRdb to 2020 to 2021). Background for the entire study: Samples covering the acute and convalescent phases of COVID-19 were provided by collaborators in the United States, Italy and Spain. Where HLA class I and class II types were available, the types were taken from metadata supplied by the sample provider, not from assay-based typing. The repertoires were released in a freely available public database intended as a resource for research on the immune response to SARS-CoV-2. The material from the prospective study consisted of cDNA or gDNA derived from T cells, B-cell-depleted T cells, or PBMCs. The dataset comprised deeply sampled blood TCRbeta repertoires from subjects exposed to, actively infected with, or recovered from COVID-19. The samples were drawn from the first 160 participants of the ongoing ImmuneRACE study and from more than 1,000 subjects provided by 6 global collaborators. The sample metadata nearly always contained a de-identified subject ID, COVID-19 status, age in years and sex.

The immunoSEQ Assay, a bias-controlled multiplex PCR, was used to amplify TCRbeta CDR3 regions from genomic DNA. For the original study's pipeline: The number of nucleated cells in each sample was estimated by amplification of reference gene primers within the assay. Sequence reads were collapsed and filtered to measure the absolute abundance of every unique TCRbeta CDR3 rearrangement. For each sample, productive Simpson clonality was calculated by taking the square root of Simpson's diversity index across productive rearrangements. As stored in TCRdb, this immuneACCESS dataset retains in-frame rearrangements with V and J assigned. A fraction of the clones does not appear; measured against another copy, unresolved V genes explain less than half of the discrepancy, and the remainder lacks a known reason. V and J calls and clone size follow that table, whereas D and trimming were derived from the DNA. The sample data list roughly 43,000 clones, and 86% of these were observed just once. The ten most abundant clones make up 8% to 9% of the sample.

General findings and caveats noted by the study authors: The amount of clinical and demographic metadata varied by source and participant and was provided uncurated.

CDR1 and CDR2 are drawn from the germline V gene: LGHNA, YSLEER. V and J lose 1 base and 0 bases, and a span of 6 bases separates them. The CDR3, cysteine through phenylalanine, is 14 amino acids long. The retained sequence is limited to the CDR3, 42 bases, with the frame set at the first base. Rearrangement joined TRBV4-3 to TRBJ1-1; the D gene cannot be named for sure. This TCR was recovered from a man aged 55 to 69 with active COVID-19. The sample consisted of peripheral blood. Read as DNA, the sequence is TGCGCCAGCAGCCAAGCCCGGGTGAACACTGAAGCTTTCTTT. This codes for CASSQARVNTEAFF.